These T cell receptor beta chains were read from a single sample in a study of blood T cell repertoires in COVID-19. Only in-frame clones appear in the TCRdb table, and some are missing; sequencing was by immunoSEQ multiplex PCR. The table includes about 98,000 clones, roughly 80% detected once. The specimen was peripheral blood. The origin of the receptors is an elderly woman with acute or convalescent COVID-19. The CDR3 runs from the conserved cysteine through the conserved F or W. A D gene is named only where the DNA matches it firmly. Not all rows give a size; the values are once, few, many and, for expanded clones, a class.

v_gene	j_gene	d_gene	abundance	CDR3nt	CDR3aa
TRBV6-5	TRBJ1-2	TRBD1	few	TGTGCCAGCAGGCCCCCAGGGGGTAACTATGGCTACACCTTC	CASRPPGGNYGYTF
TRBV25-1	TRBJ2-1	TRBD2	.	TGTGCCAGCACTTTGACTAGCGGGGGGCAGGGCGAGCAGTTCTTC	CASTLTSGGQGEQFF
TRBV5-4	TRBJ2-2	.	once	TGTGCCAGCCAGACTTGGCCCGAAGGTGGCACCGGGGAGCTGTTTTTT	CASQTWPEGGTGELFF
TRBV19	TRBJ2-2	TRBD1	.	TGTGCCAGTAGCCGGGACAGGGTGGATTCCGGGGAGCTGTTTTTT	CASSRDRVDSGELFF
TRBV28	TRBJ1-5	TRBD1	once	TGTGCCAGCATCAGGGGGCATGGCAATCAGCCCCAGCATTTT	CASIRGHGNQPQHF
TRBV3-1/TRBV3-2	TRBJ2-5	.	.	TGTGCCAGCAGCCAAGCGGCACTAACCCAAGAGACCCAGTACTTC	CASSQAALTQETQYF
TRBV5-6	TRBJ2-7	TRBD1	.	TGTGCCAGCAGCCCGTCAGGGGGCAACTACGAGCAGTACTTC	CASSPSGGNYEQYF
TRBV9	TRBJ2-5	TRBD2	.	TGTGCCAGCAGCGCCGGGACTAGCGGGGGGGCGATTTCAGAGACCCAGTACTTC	CASSAGTSGGAISETQYF
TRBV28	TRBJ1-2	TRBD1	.	TGTGCCAGTTTAGATCGGGACAGAGTGGGGAGCTACACCTTC	CASLDRDRVGSYTF
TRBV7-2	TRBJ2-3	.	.	TGTGCCAGCAGCTTAGTGACCGGACACATGTATACAGATACGCAGTATTTT	CASSLVTGHMYTDTQYF
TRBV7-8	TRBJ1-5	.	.	TGTGCCAGCAGCTTATCATCTACAGACAATCAGCCCCAGCATTTT	CASSLSSTDNQPQHF
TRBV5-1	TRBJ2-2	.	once	TGCGCCAGCACCCTTCGGGGGGCAGGGATCACCGGGGAGCTGTTTTTT	CASTLRGAGITGELFF
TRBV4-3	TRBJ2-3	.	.	TGCGCCAGCAGCCAAGACCTACACAAGGGGTCAGATACGCAGTATTTT	CASSQDLHKGSDTQYF
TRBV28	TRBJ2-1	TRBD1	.	TGTGCCAGCAGGACGGCCGGGACAGGGGGGATGGATGAGCAGTTCTTC	CASRTAGTGGMDEQFF
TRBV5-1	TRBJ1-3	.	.	TGCGCCAGCAGCTTGGAGACTTCCTCTGGAAACACCATATATTTT	CASSLETSSGNTIYF
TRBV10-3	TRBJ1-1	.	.	TGTGCCACCCGTGGAGAGGGGAGGACTGAAGCTTTCTTT	CATRGEGRTEAFF
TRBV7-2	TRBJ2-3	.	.	TGTGCCAGCAGCAGGGGATTCGGCACAGATACGCAGTATTTT	CASSRGFGTDTQYF
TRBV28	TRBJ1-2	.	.	TGTGCCAGCCAGGGCCCCATACCCTACACCTTC	CASQGPIPYTF
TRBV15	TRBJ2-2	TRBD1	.	TGTGCCACCAGTGGGGACAGGGGCCCCTTGGGTACCGGGGAGCTGTTTTTT	CATSGDRGPLGTGELFF
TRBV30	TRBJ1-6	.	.	TGTGCCTGGAGTGCCCGACAGCCAAATTCACCCCTCCACTTT	CAWSARQPNSPLHF
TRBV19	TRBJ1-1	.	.	TGTGCCAGTAGTACGCCGGGACTCTTGAACACTGAAGCTTTCTTT	CASSTPGLLNTEAFF
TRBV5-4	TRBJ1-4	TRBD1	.	TGTGCCAGCAGTTTTGGCGACAGGGGCCGCGAAAAACTGTTTTTT	CASSFGDRGREKLFF
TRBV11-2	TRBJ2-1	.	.	TGTGCCAGCAGCTTAGGGGCCAGCTCCTACAATGAGCAGTTCTTC	CASSLGASSYNEQFF
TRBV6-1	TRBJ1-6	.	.	TGTGCCAGCAGTGAAGGCCAAGCGGGGAATTCACCCCTCCACTTT	CASSEGQAGNSPLHF
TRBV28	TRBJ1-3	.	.	TGTGCCAGCAGTTTGGAGGGAGGAAACACCATATATTTT	CASSLEGGNTIYF
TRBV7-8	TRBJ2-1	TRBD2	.	TGTGCCAGCGAAAAAAGGGGGAGTAGCGGGGCGGCGATTTACAATGAGCAGTTCTTC	CASEKRGSSGAAIYNEQFF
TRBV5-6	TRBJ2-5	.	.	TGTGCCAGCTTGGGGTACGGGAAAGAGACCCAGTACTTC	CASLGYGKETQYF
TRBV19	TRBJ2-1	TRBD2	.	TGTGCCAGTAGCGGCGGGGGGCCATGGAATGAGCAGTTCTTC	CASSGGGPWNEQFF
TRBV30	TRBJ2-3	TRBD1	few	TGTGCCTGGAGGGGGGACAGGGGGACAGATACGCAGTATTTT	CAWRGDRGTDTQYF
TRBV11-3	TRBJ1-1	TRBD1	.	TGTGCCAGCAGCCCGACAGGGGTTACTGAAGCTTTCTTT	CASSPTGVTEAFF
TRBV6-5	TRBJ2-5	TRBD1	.	TGTGCCAGCAGCAGTGGGACAGGGAAAGAGACCCAGTACTTC	CASSSGTGKETQYF
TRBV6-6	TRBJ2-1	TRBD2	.	TGTGCCAGCAGGCTTCCCGGGACTAGCGGGAATGAGCAGTTCTTC	CASRLPGTSGNEQFF
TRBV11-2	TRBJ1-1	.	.	TGTGCCAGCAGCTTACAGATGAACACTGAAGCTTTCTTT	CASSLQMNTEAFF
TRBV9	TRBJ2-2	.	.	TGTGCCAGCAGCGCCTCCGGGGAGCTGTTTTTT	CASSASGELFF
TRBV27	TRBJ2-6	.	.	TGTGCCAGCAAAGGGGGTAGGGGCTCTGGGGCCAACGTCCTGACTTTC	CASKGGRGSGANVLTF
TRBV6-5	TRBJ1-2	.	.	TGTGCCAGCAGTTACTCGTTGGGGGGGTTTAACTATGGCTACACCTTC	CASSYSLGGFNYGYTF
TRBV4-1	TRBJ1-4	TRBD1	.	TGCGCCAGCAGCCTCGTCTACTTCGGGACAGGGAGTGAAAAACTGTTTTTT	CASSLVYFGTGSEKLFF
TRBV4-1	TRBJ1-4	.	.	TGCGCCAGCAGCCAATCCGAGATGATGACTAATGAAAAACTGTTTTTT	CASSQSEMMTNEKLFF
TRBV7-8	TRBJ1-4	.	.	TGTGCCAGCAGCCCTAGGGGGGGATCTAATGAAAAACTGTTTTTT	CASSPRGGSNEKLFF
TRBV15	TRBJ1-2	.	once	TGTGCCACCAGCAGAGATAGGGGGAGGGAAGGTGGCTACACCTTC	CATSRDRGREGGYTF
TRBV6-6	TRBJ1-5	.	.	TGTGCCAGCAGTTCCAGAAATGGCAATCAGCCCCAGCATTTT	CASSSRNGNQPQHF
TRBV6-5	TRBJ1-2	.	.	TGTGCCAGCAGTTACTCCTCGGCAGGGAATGGCTACACCTTC	CASSYSSAGNGYTF
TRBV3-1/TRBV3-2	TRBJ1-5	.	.	TGTGCCAGCAGCCTCCCAGCCGAGGATCAGCCCCAGCATTTT	CASSLPAEDQPQHF
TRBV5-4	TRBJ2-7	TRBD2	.	TGTGCCAGCAGCTTGGCCGCGGGGGGCCCACGCGAGCAGTACTTC	CASSLAAGGPREQYF
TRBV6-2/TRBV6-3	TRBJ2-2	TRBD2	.	TGTGCCAGCAGTTACACGGGGGGGCCTGGGGAGCTGTTTTTT	CASSYTGGPGELFF
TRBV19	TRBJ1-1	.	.	TGTGCCAGTAGTATTCAGGGGTCCATCACTGAAGCTTTCTTT	CASSIQGSITEAFF
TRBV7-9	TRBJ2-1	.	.	TGTGCCAGCAGCTTAGGGGGCGGATCCTACAATGAGCAGTTCTTC	CASSLGGGSYNEQFF
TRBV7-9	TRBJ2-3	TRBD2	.	TGTGCCAGCAGCCTCCAGCGGGGGGTGAGCACAGATACGCAGTATTTT	CASSLQRGVSTDTQYF
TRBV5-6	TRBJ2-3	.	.	TGTGCCAGCAGACCCGCGGGGCTGAGCACAGATACGCAGTATTTT	CASRPAGLSTDTQYF
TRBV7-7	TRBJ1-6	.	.	TGTGCCAGCAGCTTAAATTCAGGGTTACAGGCCTCCTATAATTCACCCCTCCACTTT	CASSLNSGLQASYNSPLHF
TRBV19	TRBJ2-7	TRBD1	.	TGTGCCAGTAGTATCTCACCCGGGACAGGGGCCTACGAGCAGTACTTC	CASSISPGTGAYEQYF
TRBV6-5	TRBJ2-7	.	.	TGTGCCAGCAAACCTGGTCAGGGTCCCCCCTACGAGCAGTACTTC	CASKPGQGPPYEQYF
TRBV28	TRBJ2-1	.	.	TGTGCCAGCAGTTTGAGGGTACAATCGGGGAAGAATGAGCAGTTCTTC	CASSLRVQSGKNEQFF
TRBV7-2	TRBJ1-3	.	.	TGTGCCAGCAGCTTAGGGGCGTACTCTGGAAACACCATATATTTT	CASSLGAYSGNTIYF
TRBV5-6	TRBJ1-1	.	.	TGTGCCAGCAGCTTGGGTATCCGGAACACTGAAGCTTTCTTT	CASSLGIRNTEAFF
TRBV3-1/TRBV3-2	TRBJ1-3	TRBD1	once	TGTGCCAGCAGCCGGGACAGGGAAAGAGGTCACACCATATATTTT	CASSRDRERGHTIYF
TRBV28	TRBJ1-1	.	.	TGTGCCAGCAGTCTAGAGGGCAGGACTGAAGCTTTCTTT	CASSLEGRTEAFF
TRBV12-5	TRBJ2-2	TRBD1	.	TGTGCTAGTGGTTGGGCCGGGACAGCAGACACCGGGGAGCTGTTTTTT	CASGWAGTADTGELFF